The 14 T cell receptor beta chains presented below share a single source sample, sequenced in a study of beta chain features in type 1 diabetes. TCRB transcripts that were expressed got sequenced, as all of the isolated RNA had been reverse transcribed. The assay was immunoSEQ multiplex PCR, and TCRdb's table has in-frame clones only and misses some. Of some 150,000 clones in the sample, 40% to 60% are singletons; the top ten hold roughly 0.42%. The sequenced sample was Tregs from blood. The origin of the receptors is a man between 18 and 29 years old in good health.

This clone appeared a few times. J is TRBJ2-7 and V is TRBV2, with TRBD1 identical over 7 bases. From germline, CDR1 is SNHLY and CDR2 FYNNEI. V lost 10 bases and J lost 4; bases outside the gene matches: 4. The CDR3 length is 11 residues. The CDR3 sequence: CAKSRGYEQYF. CDR3 DNA: TGTGCCAAAAGCAGGGGGTACGAGCAGTACTTC.

The genes are TRBV2 and TRBJ2-3; 7 nucleotides line up with TRBD1. This CDR3 is 14 amino acids long. V dropped 9 bases and J dropped 6; count of bases not matched to a gene: 12. The germline V gene has CDR1 SNHLY and CDR2 FYNNEI. The CDR3 sequence: CASGYRGIADTQYF. The CDR3 bases are TGTGCCAGTGGTTACAGGGGAATCGCGGATACGCAGTATTTT.

J is TRBJ2-5 and V is TRBV7-2; no clear D. The assigned J gene may be wrong: the sequence end matches TRBJ2-7 better. CDR1 SGHTA and CDR2 FQGNSA come from the germline V gene. The CDR3 runs to 13 residues. The CDR3 spells CASSFPPFYEQYF. The CDR3 nucleotides are TGTGCCAGCAGCTTCCCCCCGTTCTACGAGCAGTACTTC.

Only a few counts were recorded for this clone. The CDR3 bases are TGTGCCAGCAGCTTCATCGAGTACAGCGAGCAGTACTTC. Its protein is CASSFIEYSEQYF. V gene TRBV7-9 combines with J gene TRBJ2-7; D gene uncertain. Trimming shortened V by 3 bases and J by 6 bases, and 12 bases separated the two germline ends. The CDR3 loop spans 13 amino acids. CDR1 SEHNR and CDR2 FQNEAQ come from the germline V gene (reference sequence).

The V and J genes are TRBV18 and TRBJ2-1; 7 bases fit TRBD2. Germline CDR1 reads KGHSH; CDR2 reads LQKENI. V was pared by 1 base and J by 3 bases, with 3 bases of the junction left unmatched. The CDR3 runs to 15 residues. CDR3 amino acids: CASSPRSSGYNEQFF. The DNA of the CDR3 is TGTGCCAGCTCACCACGGTCTAGCGGCTACAATGAGCAGTTCTTC. Together with reference TRBV18 and TRBJ2-1, the CDR3 gives the full variable domain: NAGVMQNPRHLVRRRGQEARLRCSPMKGHSHVYWYRQLPEEGLKFMVYLQKENIIDESGMPKERFSAEFPKEGPSILRIQQVVRGDSAAYFCASSPRSSGYNEQFFGPGTRLTVL.

This clone has more than one count but fewer than ten. The chain joins TRBV5-1 to TRBJ2-7; 9 nucleotides line up with TRBD2. Germline V CDR1 and CDR2: SGHRS, YFSETQ. V trimming: 4 bases; J trimming: 7 bases; junction bases outside the gene matches: 9. CDR3 length: 14 residues. The chain's CDR3 is CASSGTGLADEQYF. CDR3 DNA sequence: TGCGCCAGCAGCGGGACGGGACTAGCTGATGAGCAGTACTTC. Full variable domain (outside the CDR3, taken from reference TRBV5-1 and TRBJ2-7): KAGVTQTPRYLIKTRGQQVTLSCSPISGHRSVSWYQQTPGQGLQFLFEYFSETQRNKGNFPGRFSGRQFSNSRSEMNVSTLELGDSALYLCASSGTGLADEQYFGPGTRLTVT.

This chain connects TRBV28 to TRBJ2-6; the D is unclear. V dropped 9 bases and J dropped 0 bases, with 6 bases sitting between them. The CDR3 is made up of 13 amino acids. Germline-derived CDR1 and CDR2 are MDHEN and SYDVKM. The CDR3 reads CASLSSGANVLTF. The CDR3 DNA sequence: TGTGCCAGTCTAAGCTCTGGGGCCAACGTCCTGACTTTC.

In its sample, this clone was seen a few times. This chain links TRBV10-3 with TRBJ1-3; 7 bases agree with TRBD1. Germline CDR1 is ENHRY and CDR2 is SYGVKD. The CDR3 is made up of 15 amino acids. After removal of 10 bases from V and 0 bases from J, the junction contained 9 bases not matched to a gene. Here the CDR3 reads CATWDSVDSGNTIYF. CDR3 coding DNA: TGTGCCACTTGGGACAGCGTTGACTCTGGAAACACCATATATTTT.

This chain links TRBV5-4 with TRBJ1-2; 9 nucleotides match TRBD1. The CDR3 sequence is 14 residues long. J gave up 4 bases and V 5 bases, and 6 bases lay outside the gene matches. Per germline, CDR1 SGHNT and CDR2 YYREEE (reference sequence). CDR3 protein: CASRSGTGSYGYTF. Written as DNA, the CDR3 is TGTGCCAGCAGGTCCGGGACAGGGAGCTATGGCTACACCTTC.

The genes are TRBV5-1 and TRBJ2-3, with no clear D. Germline CDR1 reads SGHRS; CDR2 reads YFSETQ. This CDR3 spans 15 amino acids. V lost 2 bases and J 0 bases, leaving 10 bases between the germline ends. CDR3 nucleotides: TGCGCCAGCAGCTTCGGGTCCGGCAGCACAGATACGCAGTATTTT. Residues: CASSFGSGSTDTQYF.

This clone has more than one count but fewer than ten. J is TRBJ2-3 and V is TRBV7-2; D remains unclear. With 1 base removed from V and 2 bases from J, the gap between germline ends came to 7 bases. The germline CDR1 and CDR2 sequences are SGHTA and FQGNSA. This CDR3 region has 14 residues. The CDR3 protein is CASSLGGFTDTQYF. The CDR3 DNA is TGTGCCAGCAGCTTAGGAGGTTTCACAGATACGCAGTATTTT.

This clone was counted only a few times. V gene TRBV7-9 combines with J gene TRBJ2-5; maybe TRBD2 (7 bases). The CDR3 is 14 residues long. CDR1 SEHNR and CDR2 FQNEAQ come from the germline V gene (reference sequence). Trimming pared 4 bases from V and 5 bases from J, leaving 14 bases between. Here the CDR3 reads CASSWGGARETQYF. The CDR3 DNA follows: TGTGCCAGCAGCTGGGGGGGGGCGCGGGAGACCCAGTACTTC.

This clone appeared a single time. This chain joins TRBV5-6 and TRBJ2-1; D is undetermined. Germline loops: CDR1 SGHDT, CDR2 YYEEEE. The CDR3 consists of 14 residues. Trimming removed 4 bases at V and 4 bases at J, with 12 bases between. The CDR3 is CASSPVGRYNEQFF. The CDR3 DNA is TGTGCCAGCAGCCCGGTGGGCAGATACAATGAGCAGTTCTTC.

This clone showed up just a few times. This chain uses TRBV11-2 with TRBJ2-5, with TRBD2 identical over 11 bases. With 5 bases clipped from V and 5 bases from J, the junction kept 13 bases outside the gene matches. The germline CDR1 and CDR2 sequences are SGHAT and FQNNGV. The CDR3 contains 17 residues. The CDR3 DNA follows: TGTGCCAGCAGCCAAGCGAATAGCGGGGGGGCTAGTGAGACCCAGTACTTC. Translation gives CASSQANSGGASETQYF.